This T cell receptor beta chain appears in the sequencing data of a study of CD8 T cells in ankylosing spondylitis. Study-wide results and limits: Blood of patients with ankylosing spondylitis appeared to be characterized by a TCR beta motif of several highly homologous variants. Earlier studies detected some motif variants in reactive arthritis synovial fluid and blood. Clones linked to disease, bearing a CD8+ phenotype, were relatively rare in peripheral blood. Reportedly, matched ankylosing spondylitis synovial fluid was significantly enriched for disease-linked clones.

Each TCR beta library was made by quantitative 5'-RACE that incorporated molecular barcodes. TCRdb analysed the 5' RACE reads with MiXCR anew, one entry per CDR3 protein. The data contain roughly 470,000 distinct CDR3 sequences, roughly 26% of them singletons. About this clonotype itself: Its antigen remains unidentified.

Germline lookup yields CDR1 MNHEY and CDR2 SMNVEV (reference sequence). The CDR3 runs 14 residues. The V and J ends lost 5 bases and 6 bases, in that order; junction bases with no gene match: 6. The sample taken for sequencing was blood, either unsorted or a sorted T cell fraction (not recorded which). This TCR came from a male donor with ankylosing spondylitis. The V call is TRBV27, the J call TRBJ2-7, with TRBD2 matching over 11 bases. The CDR3 reads CASSPLLAGGEQYF. DNA of the CDR3: TGTGCCAGCAGTCCCCTCCTAGCGGGAGGCGAGCAGTACTTC.